This T cell receptor (beta chain) emerged from a study of cytomegalovirus exposure and HLA in healthy donors. The PCR was carried out with 60 Vbeta primers and 13 Jbeta primers. The table came from immunoSEQ multiplex PCR; TCRdb's copy has only in-frame clones and leaves some out. The data contain under 150,000 clones, around 68% of them singletons. J gave up 4 bases and V 3 bases, and 4 bases lay outside the gene matches. The CDR3 totals 14 residues. Germline CDR1 SGHAT, CDR2 FQNNGV. The TCR originated in a woman in her thirties or forties in good health and CMV-seropositive. The rearrangement links TRBV11-2 to TRBJ1-1; 8 bases line up with TRBD1. The sample consisted of PBMCs. The CDR3 loop reads CASSFRGRSTEAFF. The CDR3 nucleotides read TGTGCCAGCAGCTTCAGGGGGCGAAGCACTGAAGCTTTCTTT.